This T cell receptor beta chain was obtained from a study of identical twins. This clonotype occurred many times. Its antigen is not known. Each CDR3 protein is one row after TCRdb ran MiXCR on the 5' RACE reads. Among around 450,000 distinct CDR3 sequences, 14% were seen once, and the ten largest hold 0.4% to 0.55%. Germline V gene lookup returns CDR1 LGHNA and CDR2 YSLEER. CDR3 length: 15 amino acids. V lost 4 bases and J lost 6; bases outside the gene matches: 10. Study outcomes and limitations: Abundant beta clonotypes from cord blood bore fewer insertions; memory repertoires lacked this pattern. Researchers reported excess low generation probability among twin-shared out-of-frame alpha sequences. Excess sharing between twins was weaker in beta out-of-frame sequences.

These data also featured in a second study, about yellow fever vaccine responses in identical twins.

The chain links TRBV4-3 to TRBJ2-7, with 9 bases that match TRBD1. The sequencing sample was made of CD4+ T cells sorted from blood. The sequence was collected from a woman between 18 and 30 years old in good health. CDR3: CASSRRTGEGSEQYF. The CDR3 DNA sequence: TGCGCCAGCAGCCGTAGGACAGGGGAAGGGTCCGAGCAGTACTTC.